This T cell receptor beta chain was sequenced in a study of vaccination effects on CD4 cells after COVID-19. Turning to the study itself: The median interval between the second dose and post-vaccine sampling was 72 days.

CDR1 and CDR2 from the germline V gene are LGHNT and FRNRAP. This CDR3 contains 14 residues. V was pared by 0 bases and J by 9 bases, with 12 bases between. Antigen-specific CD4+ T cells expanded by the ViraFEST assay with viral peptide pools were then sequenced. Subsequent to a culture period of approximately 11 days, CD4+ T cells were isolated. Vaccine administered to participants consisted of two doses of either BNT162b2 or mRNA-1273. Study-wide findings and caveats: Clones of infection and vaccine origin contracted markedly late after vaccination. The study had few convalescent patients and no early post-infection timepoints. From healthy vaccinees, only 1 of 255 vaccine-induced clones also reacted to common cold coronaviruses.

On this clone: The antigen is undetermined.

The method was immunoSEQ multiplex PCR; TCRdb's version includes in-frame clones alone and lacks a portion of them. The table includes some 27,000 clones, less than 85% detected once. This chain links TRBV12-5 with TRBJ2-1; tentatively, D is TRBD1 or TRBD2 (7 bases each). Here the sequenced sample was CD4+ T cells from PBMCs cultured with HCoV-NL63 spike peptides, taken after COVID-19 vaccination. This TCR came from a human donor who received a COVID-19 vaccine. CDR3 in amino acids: CASGLVRRGGEQFF. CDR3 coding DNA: TGTGCTAGTGGTTTGGTACGCAGGGGGGGTGAGCAGTTCTTC.